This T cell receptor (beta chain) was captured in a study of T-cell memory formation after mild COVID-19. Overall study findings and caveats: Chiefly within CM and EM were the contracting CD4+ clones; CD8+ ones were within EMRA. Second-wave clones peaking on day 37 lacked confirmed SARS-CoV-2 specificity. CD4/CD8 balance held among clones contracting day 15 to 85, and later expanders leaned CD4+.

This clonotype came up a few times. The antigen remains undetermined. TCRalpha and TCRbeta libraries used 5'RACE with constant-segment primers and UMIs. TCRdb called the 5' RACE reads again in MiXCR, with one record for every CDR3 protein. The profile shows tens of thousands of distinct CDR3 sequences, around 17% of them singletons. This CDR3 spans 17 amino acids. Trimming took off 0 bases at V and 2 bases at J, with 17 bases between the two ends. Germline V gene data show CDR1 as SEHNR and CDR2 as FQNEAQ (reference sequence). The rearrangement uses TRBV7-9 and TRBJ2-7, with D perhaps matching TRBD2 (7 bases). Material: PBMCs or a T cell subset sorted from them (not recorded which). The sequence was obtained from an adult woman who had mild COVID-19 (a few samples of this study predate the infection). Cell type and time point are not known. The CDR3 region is CASSLAGRVRGPYEQYF. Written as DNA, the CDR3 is TGTGCCAGCAGCTTAGCGGGGAGGGTCAGGGGACCCTACGAGCAGTACTTC.